The clone carrying this TCR beta chain was seen a few times. Its antigen is currently unknown. As for treatment: roughly ten-day PBMC culture with coronavirus spike peptide pools or control peptides (ViraFEST assay). This specimen comes from a study of vaccination and CD4 T cells after COVID-19. Background on the study: There were two doses of either BNT162b2 or mRNA-1273 vaccine given to participants. Study-wide findings and caveats: This study had few convalescent patients and no early post-infection samples.

Oncomine TCR Beta short-read sequencing was applied to DNA from cultured CD4+ T cells. TCRdb itself ran the PCR reads through MiXCR, one entry per CDR3 protein. The data show approximately 20,000 distinct CDR3 sequences, with around 42% seen just once and 3% held by the top ten. Sequencing was performed on CD4+ T cells from blood, cultured in vitro, taken after SARS-CoV-2 vaccination. This sequence was found in a human donor who had recovered from COVID-19.

CDR3 loop: CASSLAGNTEAFF. The CDR3 nucleotides read TGTGCCAGCAGCCTTGCCGGGAACACTGAAGCTTTCTTT. The V call is TRBV6-1, the J call TRBJ1-1; D unclear. CDR3 length: 13 residues. Germline V CDR1 and CDR2: MNHNS, SASEGT. V lost 6 bases to trimming and J lost 1 base, with 9 bases between them.